This TCR beta chain was recovered during a study of cytomegalovirus exposure and HLA in healthy donors. This CDR3 comprises 15 residues. Germline V gene data show CDR1 as MDHEN and CDR2 as SYDVKM. Trimming took 6 bases from V and 3 from J; bases not matched to a gene: 8. Clones were read by immunoSEQ multiplex PCR, and TCRdb kept only the in-frame ones, dropping some. The sample includes approximately 110,000 clones, about nine tenths of them seen just once. The genes are TRBV28 and TRBJ2-7; 10 bases align to TRBD1. The sequence derives from a woman aged 18-29 years in good health and CMV-seronegative. The sequenced sample consisted of PBMCs. In DNA form, the CDR3 reads TGTGCCAGCAGGCCAGACAGGGGGCAAATCTACGAGCAGTACTTC. It translates to CASRPDRGQIYEQYF.